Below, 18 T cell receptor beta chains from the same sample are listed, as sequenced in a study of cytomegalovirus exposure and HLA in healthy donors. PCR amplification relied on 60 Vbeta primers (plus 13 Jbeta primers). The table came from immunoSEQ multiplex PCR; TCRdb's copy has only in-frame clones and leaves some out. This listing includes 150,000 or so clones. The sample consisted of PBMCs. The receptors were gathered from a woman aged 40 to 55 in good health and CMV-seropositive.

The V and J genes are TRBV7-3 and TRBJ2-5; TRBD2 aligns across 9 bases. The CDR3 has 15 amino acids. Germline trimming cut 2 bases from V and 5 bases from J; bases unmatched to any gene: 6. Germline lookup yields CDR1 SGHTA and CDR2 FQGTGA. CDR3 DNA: TGTGCCAGCAGCTTATGGGCTAGCGGGATTGAGACCCAGTACTTC. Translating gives CASSLWASGIETQYF.

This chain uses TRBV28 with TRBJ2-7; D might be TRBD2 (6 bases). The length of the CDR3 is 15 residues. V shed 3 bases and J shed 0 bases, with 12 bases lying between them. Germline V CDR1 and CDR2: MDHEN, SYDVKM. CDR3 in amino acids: CASSFGGRISYEQYF. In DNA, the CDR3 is TGTGCCAGCAGTTTTGGGGGGAGAATCTCCTACGAGCAGTACTTC.

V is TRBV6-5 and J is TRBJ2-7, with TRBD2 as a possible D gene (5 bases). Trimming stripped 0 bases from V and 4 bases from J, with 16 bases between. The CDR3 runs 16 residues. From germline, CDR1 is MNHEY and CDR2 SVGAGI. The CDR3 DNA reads TGTGCCAGCAGTTACTCCGTACAGAGGGCGTTTTACGAGCAGTACTTC. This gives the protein CASSYSVQRAFYEQYF.

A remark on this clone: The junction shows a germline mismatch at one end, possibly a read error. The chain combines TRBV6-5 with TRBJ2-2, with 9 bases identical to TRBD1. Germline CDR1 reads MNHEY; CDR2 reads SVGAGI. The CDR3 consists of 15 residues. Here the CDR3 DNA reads TGTGCCAGCAGGTCCGGACAGGGGAACGCCGGGGAGCTGTTTTTT. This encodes CASRSGQGNAGELFF.

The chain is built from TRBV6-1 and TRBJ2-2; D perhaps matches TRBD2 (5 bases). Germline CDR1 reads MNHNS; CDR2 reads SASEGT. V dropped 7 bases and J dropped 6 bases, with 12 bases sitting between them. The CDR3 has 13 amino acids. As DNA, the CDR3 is TGTGCCAGCACAGCGCCCGGGGCCGGGGAGCTGTTTTTT. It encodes CASTAPGAGELFF.

The CDR3 DNA reads as TGCGCCAGCAGCCAAGACGGAAGCGGGGCTTACAATGAGCAGTTCTTC. It codes for CASSQDGSGAYNEQFF. The chain couples TRBV4-3 to TRBJ2-1; the match to TRBD2 covers 7 bases. The CDR3 length is 16 residues. Unmatched junction bases numbered 6, after V lost 0 bases and J lost 4 bases. Per germline, CDR1 LGHNA and CDR2 YSLEER.

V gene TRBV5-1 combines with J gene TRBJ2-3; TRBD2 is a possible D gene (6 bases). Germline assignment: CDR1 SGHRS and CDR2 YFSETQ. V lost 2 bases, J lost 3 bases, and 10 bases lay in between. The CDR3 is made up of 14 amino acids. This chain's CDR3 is CASSLGAGTDTQYF. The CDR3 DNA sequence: TGCGCCAGCAGCTTAGGGGCGGGAACAGATACGCAGTATTTT.

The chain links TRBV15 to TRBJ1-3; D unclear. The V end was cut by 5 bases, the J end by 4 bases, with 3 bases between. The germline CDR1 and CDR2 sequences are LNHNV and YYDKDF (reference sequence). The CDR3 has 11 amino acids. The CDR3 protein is CATSGGNTIYF. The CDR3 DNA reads TGTGCCACCAGCGGCGGAAACACCATATATTTT.

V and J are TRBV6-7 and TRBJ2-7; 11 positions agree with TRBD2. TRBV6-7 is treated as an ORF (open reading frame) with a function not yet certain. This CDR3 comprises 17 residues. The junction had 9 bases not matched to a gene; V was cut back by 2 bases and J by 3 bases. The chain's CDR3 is CASSYRDLGLADYEQYF. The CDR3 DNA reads TGTGCCAGCAGTTACCGCGATCTGGGACTAGCGGACTACGAGCAGTACTTC.

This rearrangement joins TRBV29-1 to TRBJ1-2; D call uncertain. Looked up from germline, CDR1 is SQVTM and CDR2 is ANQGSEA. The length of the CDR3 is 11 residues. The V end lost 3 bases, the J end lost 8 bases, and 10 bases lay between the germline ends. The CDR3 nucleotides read TGCAGCGTTGACGAGGGTTTGGGCTACACCTTC. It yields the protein CSVDEGLGYTF.

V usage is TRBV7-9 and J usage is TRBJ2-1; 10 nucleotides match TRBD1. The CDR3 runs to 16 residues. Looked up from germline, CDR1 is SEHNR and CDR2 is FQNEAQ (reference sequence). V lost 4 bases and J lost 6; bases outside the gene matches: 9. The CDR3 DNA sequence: TGTGCCAGCAGCTCCCACCCCCGGACAGGGGGCAATGAGCAGTTCTTC. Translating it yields CASSSHPRTGGNEQFF. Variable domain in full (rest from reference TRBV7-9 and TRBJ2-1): DTGVSQNPRHKITKRGQNVTFRCDPISEHNRLYWYRQTLGQGPEFLTYFQNEAQLEKSRLLSDRFSAERPKGSFSTLEIQRTEQGDSAMYLCASSSHPRTGGNEQFFGPGTRLTVL.

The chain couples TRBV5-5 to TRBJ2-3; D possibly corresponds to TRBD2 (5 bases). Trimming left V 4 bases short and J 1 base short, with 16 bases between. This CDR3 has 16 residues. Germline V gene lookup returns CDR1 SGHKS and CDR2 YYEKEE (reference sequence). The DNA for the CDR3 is TGTGCCAGCAGCCCTTCGGTCCCCGGGGGCACAGATACGCAGTATTTT. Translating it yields CASSPSVPGGTDTQYF.

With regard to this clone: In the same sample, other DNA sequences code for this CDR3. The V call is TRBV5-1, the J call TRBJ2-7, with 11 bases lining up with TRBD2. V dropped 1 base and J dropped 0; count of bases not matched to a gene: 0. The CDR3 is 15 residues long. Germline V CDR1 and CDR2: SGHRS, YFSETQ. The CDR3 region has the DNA TGCGCCAGCAGCTTGACTAGCGGGAGCTCCTACGAGCAGTACTTC. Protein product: CASSLTSGSSYEQYF.

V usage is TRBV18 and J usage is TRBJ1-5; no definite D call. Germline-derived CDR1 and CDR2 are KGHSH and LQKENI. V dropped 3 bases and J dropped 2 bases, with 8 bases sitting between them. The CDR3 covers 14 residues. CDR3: CASSPLGGNQPQHF. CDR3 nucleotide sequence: TGTGCCAGCTCACCTCTCGGGGGCAATCAGCCCCAGCATTTT.

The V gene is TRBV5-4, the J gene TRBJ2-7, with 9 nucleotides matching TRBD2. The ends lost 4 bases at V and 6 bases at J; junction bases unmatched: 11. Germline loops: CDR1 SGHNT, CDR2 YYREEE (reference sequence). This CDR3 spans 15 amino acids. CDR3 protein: CASSHRTLAGGEQYF. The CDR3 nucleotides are TGTGCCAGCAGCCACAGGACACTAGCGGGTGGCGAGCAGTACTTC.

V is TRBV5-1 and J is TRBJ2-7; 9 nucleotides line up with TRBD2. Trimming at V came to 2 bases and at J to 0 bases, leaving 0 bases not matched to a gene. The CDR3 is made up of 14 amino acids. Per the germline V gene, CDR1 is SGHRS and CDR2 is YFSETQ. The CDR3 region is CASSLAGGSYEQYF. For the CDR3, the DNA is TGCGCCAGCAGCTTAGCGGGAGGCTCCTACGAGCAGTACTTC.

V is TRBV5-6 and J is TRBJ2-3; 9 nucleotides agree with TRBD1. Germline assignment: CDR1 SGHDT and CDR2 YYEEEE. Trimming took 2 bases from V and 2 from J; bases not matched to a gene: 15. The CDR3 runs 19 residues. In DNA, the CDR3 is TGTGCCAGCAGCTTTTCTATGGGGACAGGGTCGATTTTCACAGATACGCAGTATTTT. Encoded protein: CASSFSMGTGSIFTDTQYF.

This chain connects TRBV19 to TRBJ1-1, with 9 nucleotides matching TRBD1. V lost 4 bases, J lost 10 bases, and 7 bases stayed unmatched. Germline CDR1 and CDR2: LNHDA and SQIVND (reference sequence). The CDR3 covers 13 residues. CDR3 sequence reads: CASSNWDREGAFF. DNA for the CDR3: TGTGCCAGTAGTAATTGGGACAGGGAGGGAGCTTTCTTT.